The 22 T cell receptor beta chains in this list originate from one sample, sequenced in a study of read filtering for tumor transcriptome and immune sequencing. This library used about 360 ng RNA and molecular barcoded adaptors spanning alpha/delta and beta/gamma chains. MiXCR was run by TCRdb on the reads, yielding one entry per CDR3 protein. The table includes around 26,000 distinct CDR3 sequences, 13% to 15% detected once. Material: a population of CD138-negative cells sorted from bone marrow. These receptors were obtained from a donor aged 40 or older with multiple myeloma.

This clonotype occurred a few times. Just one base apart from a much larger clone, this may be a read error. CDR3 residues: CGIKLTYNYGYTF. CDR3 nucleotides: TGCGGCATCAAACTCACTTATAACTATGGCTACACCTTC. The chain recombines TRBV29-1 with TRBJ1-2; D not resolved. Germline lookup yields CDR1 SQVTM and CDR2 ANQGSEA. This CDR3 has 13 amino acids. The complete variable domain, with remaining parts taken from reference TRBV29-1 and TRBJ1-2, reads SAVISQKPSRDICQRGTSLTIQCQVDSQVTMMFWYRQQPGQSLTLIATANQGSEATYESGFVIDKFPISRPNLTFSTLTVSNMSPEDSSIYLCGIKLTYNYGYTFGSGTRLTVV.

There are many counts of this clonotype. The genes are TRBV5-1 and TRBJ2-5; TRBD2 agrees at 8 bases. With 1 base clipped from V and 2 bases from J, the junction kept 19 bases outside the gene matches. The length of the CDR3 is 20 residues. Germline V gives CDR1 SGHRS, CDR2 YFSETQ. The CDR3 region has the DNA TGCGCCAGCAGCTTGACCGGACCGAGGACTAGCTGGGGAGGGCAAGAGACCCAGTACTTC. This translates into CASSLTGPRTSWGGQETQYF.

With respect to this clonotype: Relative to the germline gene, one junction end is altered; a read error may explain this. The chain has TRBV7-8 and TRBJ2-5; perhaps TRBD2 as D (5 bases). CDR1 and CDR2 from the germline V gene are SGHVS and FQNEAQ. The CDR3 is 15 residues long. DNA for the CDR3: TGTGTCAGCAGCTTAGAGCGGCAGAGCCAAGAGACCCAGTACTTC. It specifies CVSSLERQSQETQYF.

This clonotype rates as medium-sized. The gene calls are TRBV3-1 and TRBJ2-1; maybe TRBD2 (5 bases). This CDR3 is built from 14 residues. Trimming took 4 bases from V and 4 from J, leaving 11 bases between them. Looked up from germline, CDR1 is LGHDT and CDR2 is YNNKEL (reference sequence). CDR3 DNA sequence: TGTGCCAGCAGCCCGGCGGGCGAGTACAATGAGCAGTTCTTC. It codes for CASSPAGEYNEQFF.

In this sample, this clonotype turned up a few times. The chain carries TRBV11-2 and TRBJ2-1; D perhaps matches TRBD2 (5 bases). CDR3 length equals 14 residues. Germline V gene sequence: CDR1 SGHAT, CDR2 FQNNGV. Trimming removed 1 base from V and 3 bases from J, with 7 bases in between. DNA of the CDR3: TGTGCCAGCAGCTTAGCGGGGAACTACAATGAGCAGTTCTTC. This gives the protein CASSLAGNYNEQFF.

This clonotype appeared many times. Mismatch with germline at one junction end may stem from a read error. The chain uses TRBV9 and TRBJ2-1, with 11 bases lining up with TRBD2. CDR1 is SGDLS, CDR2 YYNGEE, per germline. This CDR3 spans 13 amino acids. This CDR3 is CASGVGTSGLQFF. The CDR3 DNA sequence: TGTGCCAGCGGCGTAGGGACTAGCGGTTTGCAGTTCTTC. The variable domain in full, with the rest retrieved from reference TRBV9 and TRBJ2-1, is DSGVTQTPKHLITATGQRVTLRCSPRSGDLSVYWYQQSLDQGLQFLIQYYNGEERAKGNILERFSAQQFPDLHSELNLSSLELGDSALYFCASGVGTSGLQFFGPGTRLTVL.

This clonotype has at least ten counts. This chain links TRBV7-3 with TRBJ2-2; weak D call: TRBD1 (5 bases). V was trimmed by 5 bases and J by 4 bases, leaving 11 bases between them. CDR3 length equals 14 residues. Germline values: CDR1 SGHTA, CDR2 FQGTGA. The chain's CDR3 is CASSMTASTGELFF. The CDR3 DNA is TGTGCCAGCAGCATGACAGCTTCCACCGGGGAGCTGTTTTTT.

This clonotype was seen only a few times. Germline is not matched at one junction end, which may reflect a read error. The DNA for the CDR3 is TGTGTCAGCAGCTTGGACAGGGGAAGCTATGGCTACACCTTC. This encodes CVSSLDRGSYGYTF. V and J are TRBV5-4 and TRBJ1-2; 9 bases fit TRBD1. This CDR3 has 14 residues. The germline V gene encodes CDR1 SGHNT and CDR2 YYREEE (reference sequence).

Comments on this clonotype: With a much larger clone just one base away, this may be a read error. The chain carries TRBV7-2 and TRBJ2-7, with 7 nucleotides matching TRBD2. This CDR3 is built from 15 residues. Germline CDR1 and CDR2: SGHTA and FQGNSA. The CDR3 here is CVSSRSGGSPREQYF. Here the CDR3 DNA reads TGTGTCAGCAGCCGATCTGGCGGGAGCCCTCGGGAGCAGTACTTC. The full variable domain, rest sourced from reference TRBV7-2 and TRBJ2-7, is GAGVSQSPSNKVTEKGKDVELRCDPISGHTALYWYRQSLGQGLEFLIYFQGNSAPDKSGLPSDRFSAERTGGSVSTLTIQRTQQEDSAVYLCVSSRSGGSPREQYFGPGTRLTVT.

Many counts were recorded for this clonotype. This sequence joins TRBV7-2 and TRBJ2-5; 8 nucleotides match TRBD2. Germline V CDR1 and CDR2: SGHTA, FQGNSA. The CDR3 loop spans 13 amino acids. V shed 9 bases and J 3 bases; nucleotides not matched to a gene: 6. CDR3 sequence: CASHGGGEETQYF. The CDR3 coding sequence is TGTGCCAGTCACGGGGGGGGCGAAGAGACCCAGTACTTC.

In this sample, this clonotype turned up many times. The V gene is TRBV6-2 or TRBV6-3, the J gene TRBJ2-5; TRBD2 agrees at 9 bases. The CDR3 covers 15 residues. Germline loops: CDR1 MNHEY, CDR2 SVGEGT. V was pared by 5 bases and J by 4 bases, with 8 bases of the junction left unmatched. DNA of the CDR3: TGTGCCAGCAGTGGACTGACTAGCGGATTAGAGACCCAGTACTTC. This gives the protein CASSGLTSGLETQYF.

This clonotype was observed at least ten times. The CDR3 region is CATSAPGQGYTGELFF. As DNA, the CDR3 is TGTGCCACCAGTGCTCCGGGACAGGGCTACACCGGGGAGCTGTTTTTT. The chain combines TRBV24-1 with TRBJ2-2; TRBD1 agrees at 9 bases. The CDR3 covers 16 residues. Germline V gene sequence: CDR1 KGHDR, CDR2 SFDVKD. J was trimmed by 3 bases and V by 5 bases; bases with no gene match: 6.

The sample holds many counts of this clonotype. The rearrangement uses TRBV7-8 and TRBJ2-6; D is unresolved. V lost 2 bases to trimming and J lost 0 bases, with 17 bases between them. The CDR3 length is 19 residues. The germline V gene has CDR1 SGHVS and CDR2 FQNEAQ. The CDR3 region is CASSLRRPPSFSGANVLTF. DNA for the CDR3: TGTGCCAGCAGCTTAAGGCGACCGCCGAGTTTCTCTGGGGCCAACGTCCTGACTTTC.

Details on this clonotype: Mismatch with germline at one junction end may stem from a read error. The chain links TRBV6-6 to TRBJ2-1; 13 positions match TRBD2. CDR1 is MNHNY, CDR2 SVGAGI, per germline (reference sequence). The CDR3 spans 16 residues. The CDR3: CASSYYGTSGDYEQLF. For the CDR3, the DNA is TGTGCCAGCAGTTACTACGGGACTAGCGGGGACTATGAGCAGCTCTTC.

In this sample, this clonotype turned up many times. J is TRBJ2-5 and V is TRBV4-2; 11 positions match TRBD2. This CDR3 region has 16 residues. The V gene's germline CDR1 is LGHNA and CDR2 YNFKEQ. After removal of 4 bases from V and 5 bases from J, the junction contained 9 bases not matched to a gene. The CDR3 nucleotides are TGTGCCAGCAGCCCAGGGACTAGCGGAGGGGGGGAGACCCAGTACTTC. This encodes CASSPGTSGGGETQYF.

This clonotype was recorded at least ten times. The chain links TRBV2 to TRBJ2-1; D is possibly TRBD1 or TRBD2 (5 bases each). V lost 3 bases to trimming and J lost 6 bases, with 15 bases between them. The CDR3 spans 15 residues. Germline V gene lookup returns CDR1 SNHLY and CDR2 FYNNEI. This CDR3 is CASSEGRQGRNEQFF. The CDR3 DNA follows: TGTGCCAGCAGTGAGGGTCGTCAGGGACGCAATGAGCAGTTCTTC. The complete variable domain, with remaining parts taken from reference TRBV2 and TRBJ2-1, reads EPEVTQTPSHQVTQMGQEVILRCVPISNHLYFYWYRQILGQKVEFLVSFYNNEISEKSEIFDDQFSVERPDGSNFTLKIRSTKLEDSAMYFCASSEGRQGRNEQFFGPGTRLTVL.

This clonotype was found many times. The J gene is TRBJ2-7, the V gene TRBV20-1; 8 nucleotides line up with TRBD2. Trimming took 6 bases from V and 0 from J; bases not matched to a gene: 4. CDR3 length: 13 residues. Germline V gene data show CDR1 as DFQATT and CDR2 as SNEGSKA (reference sequence). The CDR3: CSAIAGNSYEQYF. In DNA form, the CDR3 reads TGCAGTGCGATAGCGGGAAACTCCTACGAGCAGTACTTC.

This clonotype was seen many times. The rearrangement links TRBV20-1 to TRBJ2-7; D perhaps matches TRBD2 (6 bases). Germline CDR1 and CDR2: DFQATT and SNEGSKA (reference sequence). V lost 6 bases and J lost 3, with 9 bases in between. There are 11 residues in the CDR3. The CDR3 reads CSALGSYEQYF. The CDR3 DNA sequence: TGCAGTGCCCTCGGGAGCTACGAGCAGTACTTC.

This clonotype was picked up many times. V gene TRBV11-2 combines with J gene TRBJ2-5, with a possible D match to TRBD2 (6 bases). There are 14 residues in the CDR3. CDR1 is SGHAT and CDR2 is FQNNGV in the germline V gene. The V gene lost 2 bases and the J gene lost 4 bases, with 11 bases spanning the gap. The CDR3 DNA reads TGTGCCAGCAGCTTAAATGACGGGGGAGAGACCCAGTACTTC. Its protein product is CASSLNDGGETQYF.

This clonotype was detected ten times or more. The gene calls are TRBV5-1 and TRBJ2-7; D is possibly TRBD2 (6 bases). The CDR3 consists of 15 residues. V lost 4 bases, J lost 2 bases, and 16 bases lay in between. Germline lookup yields CDR1 SGHRS and CDR2 YFSETQ. CDR3 nucleotides: TGCGCCAGCAGCGTCGCTGGCGGGACCCCCTACGAGCAGTACTTC. Translated, it gives CASSVAGGTPYEQYF. The full variable domain, in which reference TRBV5-1 and TRBJ2-7 provide the parts outside the CDR3, is KAGVTQTPRYLIKTRGQQVTLSCSPISGHRSVSWYQQTPGQGLQFLFEYFSETQRNKGNFPGRFSGRQFSNSRSEMNVSTLELGDSALYLCASSVAGGTPYEQYFGPGTRLTVT.

This clonotype was observed at least ten times. The genes are TRBV6-1 and TRBJ1-1; D is undetermined. Trimming removed 7 bases at V and 2 bases at J, with 17 bases between. The CDR3 spans 15 residues. Per germline, CDR1 MNHNS and CDR2 SASEGT. The CDR3 loop is CASIPPFIANTEAFF. The CDR3 nucleotides are TGTGCCAGCATCCCTCCATTCATAGCCAACACTGAAGCTTTCTTT.

This clonotype was counted ten times or more. This chain joins TRBV7-2 and TRBJ1-3; D is uncertain. This CDR3 comprises 12 residues. Germline V gives CDR1 SGHTA, CDR2 FQGNSA. V was clipped by 5 bases and J by 8 bases, with 10 bases between them. The CDR3 nucleotides are TGTGCCAGCAGCCTCGCCGCAGACACCATATATTTT. Its translation is CASSLAADTIYF. Full variable domain (missing parts from reference TRBV7-2 and TRBJ1-3): GAGVSQSPSNKVTEKGKDVELRCDPISGHTALYWYRQSLGQGLEFLIYFQGNSAPDKSGLPSDRFSAERTGGSVSTLTIQRTQQEDSAVYLCASSLAADTIYFGEGSWLTVV.